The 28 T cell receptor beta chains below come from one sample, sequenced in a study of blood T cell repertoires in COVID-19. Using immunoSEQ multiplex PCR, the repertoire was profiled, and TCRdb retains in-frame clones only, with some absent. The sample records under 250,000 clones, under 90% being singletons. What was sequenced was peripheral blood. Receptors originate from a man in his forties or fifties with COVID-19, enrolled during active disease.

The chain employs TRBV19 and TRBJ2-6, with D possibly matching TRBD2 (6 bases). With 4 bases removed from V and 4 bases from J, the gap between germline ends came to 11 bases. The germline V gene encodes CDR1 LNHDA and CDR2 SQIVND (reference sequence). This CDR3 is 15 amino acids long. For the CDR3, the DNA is TGTGCCAGTAGTAGGAGGGGTGACGGGGCCAACGTCCTGACTTTC. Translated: CASSRRGDGANVLTF.

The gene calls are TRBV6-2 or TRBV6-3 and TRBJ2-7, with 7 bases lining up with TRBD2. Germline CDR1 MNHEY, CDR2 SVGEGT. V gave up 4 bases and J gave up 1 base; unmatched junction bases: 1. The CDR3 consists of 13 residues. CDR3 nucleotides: TGTGCCAGCAGTTGGGGGGGGTCCTACGAGCAGTACTTC. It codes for CASSWGGSYEQYF.

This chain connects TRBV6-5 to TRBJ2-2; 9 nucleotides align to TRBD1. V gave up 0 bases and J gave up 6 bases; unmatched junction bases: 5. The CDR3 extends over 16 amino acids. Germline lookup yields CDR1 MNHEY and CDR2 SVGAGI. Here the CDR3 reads CASSYSGQGFAGELFF. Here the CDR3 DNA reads TGTGCCAGCAGTTACTCCGGACAGGGGTTCGCCGGGGAGCTGTTTTTT.

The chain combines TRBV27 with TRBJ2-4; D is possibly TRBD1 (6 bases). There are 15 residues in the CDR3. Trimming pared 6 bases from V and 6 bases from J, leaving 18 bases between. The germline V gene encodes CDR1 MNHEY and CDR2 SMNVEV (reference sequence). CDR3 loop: CASSAEPGDSNIQYF. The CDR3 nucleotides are TGTGCCAGCAGCGCGGAACCAGGGGATTCAAACATTCAGTACTTC.

The CDR3 region is CASSFPGSYEQYF. Here the CDR3 DNA reads TGTGCCAGCAGCTTCCCGGGGAGCTACGAGCAGTACTTC. The chain is built from TRBV7-9 and TRBJ2-7, with D possibly TRBD2 on 5 matching bases. Deletions cut 3 bases from V and 3 bases from J, with 9 bases between. Per germline, CDR1 SEHNR and CDR2 FQNEAQ (reference sequence). The CDR3 sequence is 13 residues long.

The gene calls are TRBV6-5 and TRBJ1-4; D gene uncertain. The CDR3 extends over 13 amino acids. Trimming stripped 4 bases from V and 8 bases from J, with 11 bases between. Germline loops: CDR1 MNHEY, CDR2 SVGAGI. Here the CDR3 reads CASSSHSEEKLFF. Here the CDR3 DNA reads TGTGCCAGCAGTTCTCACAGTGAAGAAAAACTGTTTTTT.

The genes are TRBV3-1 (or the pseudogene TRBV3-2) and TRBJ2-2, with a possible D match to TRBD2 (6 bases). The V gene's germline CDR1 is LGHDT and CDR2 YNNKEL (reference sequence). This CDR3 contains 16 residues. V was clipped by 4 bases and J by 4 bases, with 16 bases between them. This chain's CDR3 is CASSLSMGLSTGELFF. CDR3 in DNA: TGTGCCAGCAGCCTAAGTATGGGACTCTCCACCGGGGAGCTGTTTTTT.

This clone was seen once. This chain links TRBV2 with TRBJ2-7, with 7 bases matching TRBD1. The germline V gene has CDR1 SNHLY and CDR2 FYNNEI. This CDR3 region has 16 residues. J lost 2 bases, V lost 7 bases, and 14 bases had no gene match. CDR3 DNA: TGTGCCAGCATCGGAGACAGGGACAAAGGGGCCTACGAGCAGTACTTC. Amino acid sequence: CASIGDRDKGAYEQYF.

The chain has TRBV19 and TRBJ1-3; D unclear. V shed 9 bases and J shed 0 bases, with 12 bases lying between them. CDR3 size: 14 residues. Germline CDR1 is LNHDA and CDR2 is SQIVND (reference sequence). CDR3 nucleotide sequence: TGTGCCAGCCGCGGAGGCAGCTCTGGAAACACCATATATTTT. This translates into CASRGGSSGNTIYF.

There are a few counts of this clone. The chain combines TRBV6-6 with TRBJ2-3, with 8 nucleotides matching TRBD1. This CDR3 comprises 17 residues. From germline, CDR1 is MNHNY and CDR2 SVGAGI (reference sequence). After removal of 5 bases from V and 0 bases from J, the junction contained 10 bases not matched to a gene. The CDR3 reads CASSLGTGGYSTDTQYF. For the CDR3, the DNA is TGTGCCAGCAGTCTCGGGACAGGAGGGTATAGCACAGATACGCAGTATTTT.

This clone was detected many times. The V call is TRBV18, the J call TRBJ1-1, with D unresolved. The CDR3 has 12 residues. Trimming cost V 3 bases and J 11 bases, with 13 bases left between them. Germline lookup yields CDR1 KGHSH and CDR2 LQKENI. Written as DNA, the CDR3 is TGTGCCAGCTCACCTGTCGGGGATGGGGCTTTCTTT. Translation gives CASSPVGDGAFF.

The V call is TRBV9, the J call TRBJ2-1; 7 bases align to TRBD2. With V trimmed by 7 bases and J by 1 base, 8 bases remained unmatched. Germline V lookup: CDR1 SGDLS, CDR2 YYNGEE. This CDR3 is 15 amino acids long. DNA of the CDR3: TGTGCCAGCGGGGCGGGAGAATGGTCCTACAATGAGCAGTTCTTC. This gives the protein CASGAGEWSYNEQFF.

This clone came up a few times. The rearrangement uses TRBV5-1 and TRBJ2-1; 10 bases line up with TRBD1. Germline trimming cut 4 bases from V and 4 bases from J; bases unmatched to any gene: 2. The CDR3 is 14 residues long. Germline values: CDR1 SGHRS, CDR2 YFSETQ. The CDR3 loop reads CASSKGQGYNEQFF. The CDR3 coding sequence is TGCGCCAGCAGCAAGGGACAGGGGTACAATGAGCAGTTCTTC.

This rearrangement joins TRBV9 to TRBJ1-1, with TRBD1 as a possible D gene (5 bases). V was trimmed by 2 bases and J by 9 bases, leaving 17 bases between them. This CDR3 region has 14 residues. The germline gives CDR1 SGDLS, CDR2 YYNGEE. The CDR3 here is CASSVSPQGMQAFF. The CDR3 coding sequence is TGTGCCAGCAGCGTCTCTCCCCAGGGTATGCAAGCTTTCTTT.

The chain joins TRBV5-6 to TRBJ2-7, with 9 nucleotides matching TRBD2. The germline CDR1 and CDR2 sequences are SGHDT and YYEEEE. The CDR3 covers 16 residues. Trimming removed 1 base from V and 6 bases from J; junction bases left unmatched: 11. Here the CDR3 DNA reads TGTGCCAGCAGCTTGTACAATCTAGCGGGAATTTCCGAGCAGTACTTC. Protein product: CASSLYNLAGISEQYF.

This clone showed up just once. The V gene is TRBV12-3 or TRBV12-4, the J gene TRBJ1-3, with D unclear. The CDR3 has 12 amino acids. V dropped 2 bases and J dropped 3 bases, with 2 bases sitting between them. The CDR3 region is CASSLRGNTIYF. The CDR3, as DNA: TGTGCCAGCAGTTTACGTGGAAACACCATATATTTT.

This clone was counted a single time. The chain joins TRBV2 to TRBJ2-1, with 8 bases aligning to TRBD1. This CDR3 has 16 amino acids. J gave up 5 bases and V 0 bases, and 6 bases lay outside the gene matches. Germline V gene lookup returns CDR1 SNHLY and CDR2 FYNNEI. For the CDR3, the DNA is TGTGCCAGCAGTGAAGCGCCGTGGACAGGGAACAATGAGCAGTTCTTC. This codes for CASSEAPWTGNNEQFF.

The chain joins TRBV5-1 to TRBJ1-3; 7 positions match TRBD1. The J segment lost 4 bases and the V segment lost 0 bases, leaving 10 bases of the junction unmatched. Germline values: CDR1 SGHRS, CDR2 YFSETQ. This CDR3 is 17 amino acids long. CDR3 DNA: TGCGCCAGCAGCTTGGGGGACAGCCCTCAACCCGGAAACACCATATATTTT. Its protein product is CASSLGDSPQPGNTIYF.

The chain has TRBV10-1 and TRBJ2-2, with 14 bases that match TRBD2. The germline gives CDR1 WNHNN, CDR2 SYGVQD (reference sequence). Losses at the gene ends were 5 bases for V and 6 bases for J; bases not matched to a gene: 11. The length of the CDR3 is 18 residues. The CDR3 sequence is CASSPPTSGGAWPGELFF. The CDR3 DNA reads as TGCGCCAGCAGTCCCCCGACTAGCGGGGGGGCCTGGCCCGGGGAGCTGTTTTTT.

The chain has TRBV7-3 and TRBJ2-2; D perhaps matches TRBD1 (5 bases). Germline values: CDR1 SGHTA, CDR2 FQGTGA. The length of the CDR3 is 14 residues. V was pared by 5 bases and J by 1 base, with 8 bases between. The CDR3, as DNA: TGTGCCAGCAGCCTAGGACAGAACACCGGGGAGCTGTTTTTT. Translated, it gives CASSLGQNTGELFF.

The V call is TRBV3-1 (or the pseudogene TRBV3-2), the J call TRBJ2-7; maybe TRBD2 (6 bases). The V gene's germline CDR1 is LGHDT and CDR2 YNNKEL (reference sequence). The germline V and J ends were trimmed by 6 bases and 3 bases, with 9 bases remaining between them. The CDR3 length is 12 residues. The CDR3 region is CASSSGGYEQYF. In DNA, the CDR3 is TGTGCCAGCAGTTCCGGGGGCTACGAGCAGTACTTC.

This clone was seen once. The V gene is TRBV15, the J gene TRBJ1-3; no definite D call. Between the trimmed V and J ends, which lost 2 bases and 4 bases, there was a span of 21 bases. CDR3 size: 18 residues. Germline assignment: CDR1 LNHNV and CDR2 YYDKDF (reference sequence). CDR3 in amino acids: CATSRSPLADPPGNTIYF. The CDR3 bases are TGTGCCACCAGCAGATCCCCCCTAGCAGACCCTCCGGGAAACACCATATATTTT.

The CDR3 loop reads CASSGSTGDYGYTF. The CDR3 DNA sequence: TGTGCCAGCAGCGGGTCGACAGGCGACTATGGCTACACCTTC. This chain joins TRBV9 and TRBJ1-2; a possible D gene is TRBD1 (6 bases). The V gene lost 3 bases and the J gene lost 3 bases, with 12 bases spanning the gap. CDR1 and CDR2 (germline): SGDLS, YYNGEE. This CDR3 comprises 14 residues. Based on the CDR3 plus reference TRBV9 and TRBJ1-2, the full variable domain is DSGVTQTPKHLITATGQRVTLRCSPRSGDLSVYWYQQSLDQGLQFLIQYYNGEERAKGNILERFSAQQFPDLHSELNLSSLELGDSALYFCASSGSTGDYGYTFGSGTRLTVV.

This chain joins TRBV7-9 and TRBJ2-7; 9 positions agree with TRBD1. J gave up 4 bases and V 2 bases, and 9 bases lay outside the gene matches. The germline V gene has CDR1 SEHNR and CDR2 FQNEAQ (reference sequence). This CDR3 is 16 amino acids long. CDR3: CASSLSIGTGPYEQYF. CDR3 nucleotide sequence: TGTGCCAGCAGCTTATCCATTGGGACAGGGCCATACGAGCAGTACTTC.

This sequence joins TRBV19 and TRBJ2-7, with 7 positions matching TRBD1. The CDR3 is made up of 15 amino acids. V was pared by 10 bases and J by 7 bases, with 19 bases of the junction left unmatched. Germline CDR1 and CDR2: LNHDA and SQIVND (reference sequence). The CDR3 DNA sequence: TGTGCCACGGCCCCCGGGACAGCGAGCAGGGAAGAGCAGTACTTC. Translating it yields CATAPGTASREEQYF. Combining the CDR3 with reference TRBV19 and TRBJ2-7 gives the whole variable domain DGGITQSPKYLFRKEGQNVTLSCEQNLNHDAMYWYRQDPGQGLRLIYYSQIVNDFQKGDIAEGYSVSREKKESFPLTVTSAQKNPTAFYLCATAPGTASREEQYFGPGTRLTVT.

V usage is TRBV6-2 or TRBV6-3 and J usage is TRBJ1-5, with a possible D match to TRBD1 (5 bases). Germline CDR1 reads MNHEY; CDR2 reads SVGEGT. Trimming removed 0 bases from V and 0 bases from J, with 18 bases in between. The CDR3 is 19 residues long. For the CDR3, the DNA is TGTGCCAGCAGTTACTCTGCCAGGCAATACAGGTATAGCAATCAGCCCCAGCATTTT. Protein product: CASSYSARQYRYSNQPQHF.

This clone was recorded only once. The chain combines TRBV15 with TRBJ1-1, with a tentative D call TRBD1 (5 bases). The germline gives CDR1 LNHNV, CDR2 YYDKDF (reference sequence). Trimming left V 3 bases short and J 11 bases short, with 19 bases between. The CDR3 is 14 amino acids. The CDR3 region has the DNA TGTGCCACCAGCAGGGATACAGGACCCACCTGGGCTTTCTTT. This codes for CATSRDTGPTWAFF.

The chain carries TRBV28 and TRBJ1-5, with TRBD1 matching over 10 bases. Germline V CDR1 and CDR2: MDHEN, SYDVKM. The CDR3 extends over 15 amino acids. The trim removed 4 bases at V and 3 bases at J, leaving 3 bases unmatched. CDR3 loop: CASSSGQGFNQPQHF. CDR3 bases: TGTGCCAGCAGTTCGGGACAGGGGTTCAATCAGCCCCAGCATTTT.